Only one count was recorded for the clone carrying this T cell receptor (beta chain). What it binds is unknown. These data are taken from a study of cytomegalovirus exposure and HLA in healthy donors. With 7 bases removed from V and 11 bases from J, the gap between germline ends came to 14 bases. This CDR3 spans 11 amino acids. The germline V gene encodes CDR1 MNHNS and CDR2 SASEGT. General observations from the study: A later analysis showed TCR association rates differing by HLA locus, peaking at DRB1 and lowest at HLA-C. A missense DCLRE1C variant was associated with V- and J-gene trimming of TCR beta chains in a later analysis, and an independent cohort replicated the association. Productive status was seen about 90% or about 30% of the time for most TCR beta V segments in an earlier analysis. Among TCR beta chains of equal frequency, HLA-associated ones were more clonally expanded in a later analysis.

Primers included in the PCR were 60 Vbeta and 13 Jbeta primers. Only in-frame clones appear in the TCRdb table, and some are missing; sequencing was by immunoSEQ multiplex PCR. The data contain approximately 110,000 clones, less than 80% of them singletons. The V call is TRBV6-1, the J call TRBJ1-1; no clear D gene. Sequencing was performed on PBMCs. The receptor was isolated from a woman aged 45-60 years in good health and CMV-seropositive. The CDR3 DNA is TGTGCCAGCACCGAGTCTCGCGGGGCTTTCTTT. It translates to CASTESRGAFF.